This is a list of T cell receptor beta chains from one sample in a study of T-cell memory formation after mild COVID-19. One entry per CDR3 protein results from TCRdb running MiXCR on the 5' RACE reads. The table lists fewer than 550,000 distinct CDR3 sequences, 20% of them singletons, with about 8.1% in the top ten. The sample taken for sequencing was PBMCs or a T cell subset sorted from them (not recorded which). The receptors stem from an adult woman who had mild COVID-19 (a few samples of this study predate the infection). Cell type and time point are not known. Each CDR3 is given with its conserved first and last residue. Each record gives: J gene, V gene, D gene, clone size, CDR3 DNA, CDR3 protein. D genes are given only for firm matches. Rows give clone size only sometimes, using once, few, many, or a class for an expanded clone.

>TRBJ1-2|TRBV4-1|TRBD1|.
TGCGCCAGCAGCCAAGATGGTCGGACAGGGGGTTATGGCTACACCTTC
CASSQDGRTGGYGYTF
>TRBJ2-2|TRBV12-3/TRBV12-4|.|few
TGTGCCAGCAACCTCGCCTGGGACACCGGGGAGCTGTTTTTT
CASNLAWDTGELFF
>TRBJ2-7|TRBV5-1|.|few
TGCGCCAGCAGCTTGGAAGGGGGGGTCTACGAGCAGTACTTC
CASSLEGGVYEQYF
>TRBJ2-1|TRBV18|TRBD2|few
TGTGCCAGCTCACCCGGGACTAGCGGGAGAGTGGATGAGCAGTTCTTC
CASSPGTSGRVDEQFF
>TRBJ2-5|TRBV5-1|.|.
TGCGCCAGCAGCCGTTCTCAGGGTGCTCAAGAGACCCAGTACTTC
CASSRSQGAQETQYF
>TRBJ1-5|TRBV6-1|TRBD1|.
TGTGCCAGCAGTGAAGGGGGTGGGGACAGGGGATATCAGCCCCAGCATTTT
CASSEGGGDRGYQPQHF
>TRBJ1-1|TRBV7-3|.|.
TGTGCCAGCAGCTTATTGAAGGGGAGTGAAGCTTTCTTT
CASSLLKGSEAFF
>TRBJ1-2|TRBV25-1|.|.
TGTGCCAGCAGTGAATTCAAGCGGAATGATGGCTACACCTTC
CASSEFKRNDGYTF
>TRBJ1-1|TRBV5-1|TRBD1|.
TGCGCCAGCAGCTTGGGGGACAGGGACAACACTGAAGCTTTCTTT
CASSLGDRDNTEAFF
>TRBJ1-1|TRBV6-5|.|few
TGTGCCAGCAGTCAACCGGAGGGGAACACTGAAGCTTTCTTT
CASSQPEGNTEAFF
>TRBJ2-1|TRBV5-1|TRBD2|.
TGCGCCAGCAGCAATACTGTACTAGCGGGGGCCTACAATGAGCAGTTCTTC
CASSNTVLAGAYNEQFF
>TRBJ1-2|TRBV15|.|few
TGTGCCACCAGCAGGGGGAATGACTATGGCTACACCTTC
CATSRGNDYGYTF
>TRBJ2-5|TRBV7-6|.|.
TGTGCCAGCAGCGTACAGCTGAGTCTGGGGACCCAGTACTTC
CASSVQLSLGTQYF
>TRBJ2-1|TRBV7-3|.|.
TGTGCCTGGACCAGTGAGCAGTTCTTC
CAWTSEQFF
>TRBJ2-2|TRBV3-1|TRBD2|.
TGTGCCAGCAGCCAAGATAGGGGACTAGCGGGAGCGACCGGGGAGCTGTTTTTT
CASSQDRGLAGATGELFF
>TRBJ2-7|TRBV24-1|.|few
TGTGCCACCAGTGACTCCTCAAGCTACGAGCAGTACTTC
CATSDSSSYEQYF
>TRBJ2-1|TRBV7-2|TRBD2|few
TGTGCCAGCAGTCCCCAGGCGGGAGGCCACAATGAGCAGTTCTTC
CASSPQAGGHNEQFF
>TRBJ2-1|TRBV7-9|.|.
TGTGCCAGCAGCCCCCCCAATGAGCAGTTCTTC
CASSPPNEQFF
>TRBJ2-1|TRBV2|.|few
TGTGCCAGCCGTCCACGGGGGACATCCTACAATGAGCAGTTCTTC
CASRPRGTSYNEQFF
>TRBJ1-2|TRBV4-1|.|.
TGCGCCAGCAGCCAAGATCCAGGACGGGCCTATGGCTACACCTTC
CASSQDPGRAYGYTF
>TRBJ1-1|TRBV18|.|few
TGTGCCAGCTCACCAAGCAAGAACACTGAAGCTTTCTTT
CASSPSKNTEAFF
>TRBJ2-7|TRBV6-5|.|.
TGTGCCAGCAGTCCCAGGGAAAGGACTTCCTACGAGCAGTACTTC
CASSPRERTSYEQYF
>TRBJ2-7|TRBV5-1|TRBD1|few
TGCGCCAGCAGCTTGGTCGGACAGGGGGCCCACGAGCAGTACTTC
CASSLVGQGAHEQYF
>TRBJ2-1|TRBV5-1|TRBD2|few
TGCGCCAGTGATAGCGGGAGCCTCAATGAGCAGTTCTTC
CASDSGSLNEQFF
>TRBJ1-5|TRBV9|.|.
TGTGCCAGCAGCGAGGGGGGTTCTCAGCCCCAGCATTTT
CASSEGGSQPQHF
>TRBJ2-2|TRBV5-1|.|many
TGCGCCAGCAGCTTGGGACAGACGAACACCGGGGAGCTGTTTTTT
CASSLGQTNTGELFF
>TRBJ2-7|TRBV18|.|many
TGTGCCAGCTCACCATCAAGCGGAGCCCTGTCCGAGCAGTACTTC
CASSPSSGALSEQYF
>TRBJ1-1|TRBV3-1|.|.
TGTGCCAACATGGGGCGGGGGATGGCTGAAGCTTTCTTT
CANMGRGMAEAFF
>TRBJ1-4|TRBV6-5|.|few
TGTGCCAGCAAAGAAGCCTTCATTTCGGAACTGTTTTTT
CASKEAFISELFF
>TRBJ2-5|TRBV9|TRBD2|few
TGTGCCAGCAGCGTAGTCCCAGCGGGGGGGCTGGAGACCCAGTACTTC
CASSVVPAGGLETQYF
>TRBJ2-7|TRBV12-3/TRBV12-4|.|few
TGTGCCAGCAGCTCCCCGGGTTCCTACGAGCAGTACTTC
CASSSPGSYEQYF
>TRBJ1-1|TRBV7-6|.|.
TGTGCCAGCAGCTTAGATGGGCAGGGTTGGACTGAAGCTTTCTTT
CASSLDGQGWTEAFF
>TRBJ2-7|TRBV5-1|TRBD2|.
TGCGCCAGCAGCCCCTATTGGAATAGCGGGCCTTACGAGCAGTACTTC
CASSPYWNSGPYEQYF
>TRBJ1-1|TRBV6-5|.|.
TGTGCCAGCAGCTCTCCGATTGGAAACACTGAAGCTTTCTTT
CASSSPIGNTEAFF
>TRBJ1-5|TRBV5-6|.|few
TGTGCCAGCAGCTTGACGTATAGCAATCAGCCCCAGCATTTT
CASSLTYSNQPQHF
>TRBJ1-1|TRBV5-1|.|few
TGCGCCAGCAACCCCGGTATGAACACTGAAGCTTTCTTT
CASNPGMNTEAFF
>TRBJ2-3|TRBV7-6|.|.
TGTGCCAGCAGCCCTAGGCCCTCCACAGATACGCAGTATTTT
CASSPRPSTDTQYF
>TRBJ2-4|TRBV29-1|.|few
TGCAGCGTTGACCCCGGACAGAACGGCATTCAGTACTTC
CSVDPGQNGIQYF
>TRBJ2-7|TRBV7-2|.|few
TGTGCCAGCAGCCCAGGGTCGGGACGGACCAGCTACGAGCAGTACTTC
CASSPGSGRTSYEQYF
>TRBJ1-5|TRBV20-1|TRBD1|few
TGCAGTGCTAGAGATCTAACAGGGGCGAGCAATCAGCCCCAGCATTTT
CSARDLTGASNQPQHF
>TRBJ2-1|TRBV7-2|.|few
TGTGCCAGCAGGGAATTCCGCCGGGGTGAGCAGTTCTTC
CASREFRRGEQFF
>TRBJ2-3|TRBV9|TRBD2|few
TGTGCCAGCAGCCGACTAGCGGGGGAACCCGGAGATACGCAGTATTTT
CASSRLAGEPGDTQYF
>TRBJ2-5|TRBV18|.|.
TGTGCCAGCTCACTTTCCGAAGAGACCCAGTACTTC
CASSLSEETQYF
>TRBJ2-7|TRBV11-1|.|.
TGTGCCAGCTCGACAGCGAATCGGTACGAGCAGTACTTC
CASSTANRYEQYF
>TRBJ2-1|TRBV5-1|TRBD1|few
TGCGCCAGCAGCTTGGTGCTGACAGGGGTTCGCTACAATGAGCAGTTCTTC
CASSLVLTGVRYNEQFF
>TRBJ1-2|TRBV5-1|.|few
TGCGCCAGCAGCTTGGGGACTCCTGGTGGCTACACCTTC
CASSLGTPGGYTF
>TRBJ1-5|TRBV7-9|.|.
TGTGCCAGCAGCTTATCGGCCGGCCAGCCCCAGCATTTT
CASSLSAGQPQHF
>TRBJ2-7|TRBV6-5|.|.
TGTGCCAGCAGCCAACCGGTCCGGGGCGTCGCCTACGAGCAGTACTTC
CASSQPVRGVAYEQYF
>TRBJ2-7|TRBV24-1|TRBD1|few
TGTGCCACTGGGGACAGGGCCACCGGAGAGCAGTACTTC
CATGDRATGEQYF
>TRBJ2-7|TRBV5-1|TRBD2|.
TGCGCCAGCAGCTTGGCCCCCGCTAGCGGGAGGGCCCAATACGAGCAGTACTTC
CASSLAPASGRAQYEQYF
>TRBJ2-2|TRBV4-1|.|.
TGCGCCAGCAGCCCCGGGACAAGAAACACCGGGGAGCTGTTTTTT
CASSPGTRNTGELFF
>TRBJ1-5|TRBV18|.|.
TGTGCCAGCTCACCACAATTGGATCAGCCCCAGCATTTT
CASSPQLDQPQHF
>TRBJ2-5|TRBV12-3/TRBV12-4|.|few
TGTGCCAGCTCGACTTGGGACTTGGGGATGGAGACCCAGTACTTC
CASSTWDLGMETQYF
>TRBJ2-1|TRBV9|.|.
TGTGCCAGCAGCGTGGACGGAGACGACAATGAGCAGTTCTTC
CASSVDGDDNEQFF
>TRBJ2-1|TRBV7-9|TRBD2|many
TGTGCCAGCAGCCAGGGACTAGCGGGGCACTACAATGAGCAGTTCTTC
CASSQGLAGHYNEQFF